This entry lists 8 T cell receptor beta chains sequenced from one sample in a study of blood T cell repertoires in COVID-19. The table came from immunoSEQ multiplex PCR; TCRdb's copy has only in-frame clones and leaves some out. The table shows over 250,000 clones, with about four fifths occurring only once. Sample: peripheral blood. Receptor source: a woman in her fifties or sixties who had recovered from COVID-19.

The V and J genes are TRBV7-2 and TRBJ2-7; 7 bases map to TRBD2. The CDR3 is 15 residues long. V lost 7 bases and J lost 3; bases outside the gene matches: 12. Germline lookup yields CDR1 SGHTA and CDR2 FQGNSA. The CDR3 coding sequence is TGTGCCAGCACCCGTGGCGGGGGATTAAGCTACGAGCAGTACTTC. As protein: CASTRGGGLSYEQYF.

V and J are TRBV28 and TRBJ1-1; 12 bases match TRBD1. Germline-derived CDR1 and CDR2 are MDHEN and SYDVKM. V shed 4 bases, J shed 0 bases, and the junction held 6 bases outside the gene matches. This CDR3 is 17 amino acids long. In nucleotides, the CDR3 is TGTGCCAGCAGTTCCATAGGGACAGGGGGCCTGAACACTGAAGCTTTCTTT. Amino acids: CASSSIGTGGLNTEAFF.

V usage is TRBV15 and J usage is TRBJ2-1, with 11 nucleotides matching TRBD2. Germline-derived CDR1 and CDR2 are LNHNV and YYDKDF (reference sequence). The trim removed 11 bases at V and 0 bases at J, leaving 15 bases unmatched. This CDR3 spans 18 amino acids. The CDR3 protein is CAARRASGRRSSYNEQFF. Written as DNA, the CDR3 is TGTGCCGCACGACGGGCTAGCGGGAGGAGAAGCTCCTACAATGAGCAGTTCTTC.

The chain has TRBV12-3 or TRBV12-4 and TRBJ2-7, with 8 bases that match TRBD1. The CDR3 length is 13 residues. J was trimmed by 2 bases and V by 6 bases; bases with no gene match: 3. In DNA form, the CDR3 reads TGTGCCAGCAGGGAGACAGGGGCCTACGAGCAGTACTTC. Protein: CASRETGAYEQYF.

This chain uses TRBV19 with TRBJ1-4; a weak D match, TRBD1 (6 bases). Trimming removed 9 bases from V and 5 bases from J, with 13 bases in between. Per germline, CDR1 LNHDA and CDR2 SQIVND (reference sequence). This CDR3 has 13 residues. DNA of the CDR3: TGTGCCAGCAGGACAGATTACAATGAAAAACTGTTTTTT. It specifies CASRTDYNEKLFF.

This clone was seen more than once but under ten times. The chain employs TRBV6-5 and TRBJ2-1; 8 bases match TRBD2. The CDR3 consists of 16 residues. Unmatched junction bases numbered 12, after V lost 0 bases and J lost 11 bases. Germline V gene lookup returns CDR1 MNHEY and CDR2 SVGAGI. The CDR3 region is CASSYSGGRLTTQQFF. In nucleotides, the CDR3 is TGTGCCAGCAGTTACTCTGGCGGGAGGCTCACGACACAGCAGTTCTTC.

This clone is a singleton in its sample. This rearrangement joins TRBV14 to TRBJ2-2; D gene unclear. V lost 1 base and J 9 bases, leaving 3 bases between the germline ends. Germline V CDR1 and CDR2: SGHDN, FVKESK. The CDR3 has 11 residues. Here the CDR3 reads CASSQGRELFF. CDR3 coding DNA: TGTGCCAGCAGCCAAGGGCGGGAGCTGTTTTTT. The variable domain in full, completed from reference TRBV14 and TRBJ2-2, reads EAGVTQFPSHSVIEKGQTVTLRCDPISGHDNLYWYRRVMGKEIKFLLHFVKESKQDESGMPNNRFLAERTGGTYSTLKVQPAELEDSGVYFCASSQGRELFFGEGSRLTVL.

The gene calls are TRBV28 and TRBJ1-2; D gene uncertain. CDR3 length: 12 residues. Germline values: CDR1 MDHEN, CDR2 SYDVKM. The V and J ends lost 8 bases and 7 bases respectively, with 14 bases between them. The CDR3 DNA reads as TGTGCCAGCGGCTCAACCGGGGTTGGCTACACCTTC. The encoded protein is CASGSTGVGYTF.